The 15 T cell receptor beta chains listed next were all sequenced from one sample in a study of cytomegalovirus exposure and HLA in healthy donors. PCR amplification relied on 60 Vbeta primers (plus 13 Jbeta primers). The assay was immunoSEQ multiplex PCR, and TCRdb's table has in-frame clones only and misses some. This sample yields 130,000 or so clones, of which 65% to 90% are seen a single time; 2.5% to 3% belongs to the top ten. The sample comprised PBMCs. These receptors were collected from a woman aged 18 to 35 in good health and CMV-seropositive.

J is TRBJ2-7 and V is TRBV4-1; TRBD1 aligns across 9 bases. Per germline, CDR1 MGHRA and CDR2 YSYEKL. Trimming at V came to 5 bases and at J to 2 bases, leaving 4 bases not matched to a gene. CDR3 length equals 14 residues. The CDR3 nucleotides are TGCGCCAGCAGCGCCGGGACAGGGCCCTACGAGCAGTACTTC. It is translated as CASSAGTGPYEQYF.

The CDR3 here is CASSAETSGSGTQYF. CDR3 sequence (DNA): TGTGCCAGCAGTGCCGAGACTAGCGGCTCGGGGACCCAGTACTTC. The rearrangement uses TRBV27 and TRBJ2-5, with 9 bases identical to TRBD2. The length of the CDR3 is 15 residues. V lost 5 bases and J lost 7; bases outside the gene matches: 11. Germline CDR1 is MNHEY and CDR2 is SMNVEV (reference sequence).

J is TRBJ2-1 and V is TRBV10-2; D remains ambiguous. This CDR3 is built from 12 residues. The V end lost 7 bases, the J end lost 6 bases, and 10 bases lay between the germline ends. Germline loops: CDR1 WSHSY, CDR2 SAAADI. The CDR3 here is CASTANGNEQFF. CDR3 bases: TGCGCCAGCACAGCGAACGGCAATGAGCAGTTCTTC.

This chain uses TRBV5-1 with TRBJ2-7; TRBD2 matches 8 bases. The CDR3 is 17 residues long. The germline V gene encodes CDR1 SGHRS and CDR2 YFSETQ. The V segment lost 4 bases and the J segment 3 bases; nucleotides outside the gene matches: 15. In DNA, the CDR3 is TGCGCCAGCAGCCCCGGCGGGGCGGGGGGAAACCTCTACGAGCAGTACTTC. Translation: CASSPGGAGGNLYEQYF.

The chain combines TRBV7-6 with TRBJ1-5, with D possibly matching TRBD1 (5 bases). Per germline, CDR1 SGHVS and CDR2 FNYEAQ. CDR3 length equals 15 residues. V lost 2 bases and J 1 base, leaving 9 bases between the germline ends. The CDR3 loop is CASSLNGGSNQPQHF. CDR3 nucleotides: TGTGCCAGCAGCTTAAATGGGGGGAGCAATCAGCCCCAGCATTTT.

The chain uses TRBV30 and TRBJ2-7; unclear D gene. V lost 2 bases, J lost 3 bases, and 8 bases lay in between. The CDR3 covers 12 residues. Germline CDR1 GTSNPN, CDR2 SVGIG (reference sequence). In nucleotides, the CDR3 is TGTGCCTGGAGTAACCGGGTCTACGAGCAGTACTTC. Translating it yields CAWSNRVYEQYF.

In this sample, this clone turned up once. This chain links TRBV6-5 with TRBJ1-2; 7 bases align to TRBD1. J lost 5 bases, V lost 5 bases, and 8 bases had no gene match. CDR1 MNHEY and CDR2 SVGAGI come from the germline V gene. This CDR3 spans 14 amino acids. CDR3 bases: TGTGCCAGCAGTGGAAAGGGGGCCGGGTATGGCTACACCTTC. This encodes CASSGKGAGYGYTF.

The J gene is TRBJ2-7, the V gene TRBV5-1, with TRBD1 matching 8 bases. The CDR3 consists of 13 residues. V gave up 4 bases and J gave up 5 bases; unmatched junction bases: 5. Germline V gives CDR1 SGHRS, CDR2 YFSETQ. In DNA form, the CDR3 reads TGCGCCAGCAGCGTGGACAGGGTTAACGAGCAGTACTTC. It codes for CASSVDRVNEQYF. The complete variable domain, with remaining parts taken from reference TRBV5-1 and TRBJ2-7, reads KAGVTQTPRYLIKTRGQQVTLSCSPISGHRSVSWYQQTPGQGLQFLFEYFSETQRNKGNFPGRFSGRQFSNSRSEMNVSTLELGDSALYLCASSVDRVNEQYFGPGTRLTVT.

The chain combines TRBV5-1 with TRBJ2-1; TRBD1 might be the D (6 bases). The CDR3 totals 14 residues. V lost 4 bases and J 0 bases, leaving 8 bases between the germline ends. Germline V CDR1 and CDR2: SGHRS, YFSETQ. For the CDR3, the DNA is TGCGCCAGCAGCATGGACAGCTCCTACAATGAGCAGTTCTTC. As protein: CASSMDSSYNEQFF. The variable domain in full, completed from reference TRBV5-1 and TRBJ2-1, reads KAGVTQTPRYLIKTRGQQVTLSCSPISGHRSVSWYQQTPGQGLQFLFEYFSETQRNKGNFPGRFSGRQFSNSRSEMNVSTLELGDSALYLCASSMDSSYNEQFFGPGTRLTVL.

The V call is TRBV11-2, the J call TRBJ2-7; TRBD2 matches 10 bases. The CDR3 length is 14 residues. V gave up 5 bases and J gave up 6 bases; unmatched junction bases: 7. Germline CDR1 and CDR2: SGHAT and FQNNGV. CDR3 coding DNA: TGTGCCAGCAGCCCCCAGCGGGGGGGCGGCGAGCAGTACTTC. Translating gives CASSPQRGGGEQYF. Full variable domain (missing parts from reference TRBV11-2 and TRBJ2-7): EAGVAQSPRYKIIEKRQSVAFWCNPISGHATLYWYQQILGQGPKLLIQFQNNGVVDDSQLPKDRFSAERLKGVDSTLKIQPAKLEDSAVYLCASSPQRGGGEQYFGPGTRLTVT.

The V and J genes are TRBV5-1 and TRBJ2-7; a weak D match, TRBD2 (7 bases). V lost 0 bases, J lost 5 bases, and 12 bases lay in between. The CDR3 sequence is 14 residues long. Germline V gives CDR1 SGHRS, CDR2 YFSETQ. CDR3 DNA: TGCGCCAGCAGCTTGGCGGGGGGCGGGCACGAGCAGTACTTC. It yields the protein CASSLAGGGHEQYF.

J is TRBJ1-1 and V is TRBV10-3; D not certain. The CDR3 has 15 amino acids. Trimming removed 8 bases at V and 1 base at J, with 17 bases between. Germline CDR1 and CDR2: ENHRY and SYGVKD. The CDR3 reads CAISSPVGGNTEAFF. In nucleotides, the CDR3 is TGTGCCATCTCTAGTCCGGTAGGTGGGAACACTGAAGCTTTCTTT.

CDR3 amino acids: CASSEPGYDSPLHF. CDR3 DNA sequence: TGTGCCAGCAGTGAACCCGGGTATGATTCACCCCTCCACTTT. This chain joins TRBV2 and TRBJ1-6; D is unresolved. The V end was cut by 2 bases, the J end by 8 bases, with 10 bases between. Per germline, CDR1 SNHLY and CDR2 FYNNEI. CDR3 length: 14 residues.

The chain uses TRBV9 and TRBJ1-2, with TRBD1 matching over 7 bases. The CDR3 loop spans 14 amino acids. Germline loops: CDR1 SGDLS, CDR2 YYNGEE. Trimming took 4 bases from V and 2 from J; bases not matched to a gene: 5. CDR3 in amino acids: CASSMDRLNYGYTF. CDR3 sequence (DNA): TGTGCCAGCAGCATGGACAGGTTAAACTATGGCTACACCTTC.

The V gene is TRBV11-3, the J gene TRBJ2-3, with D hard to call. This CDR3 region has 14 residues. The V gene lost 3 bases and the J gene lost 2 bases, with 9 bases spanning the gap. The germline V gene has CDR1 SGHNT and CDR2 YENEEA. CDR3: CASSFGGSTDTQYF. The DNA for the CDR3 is TGTGCCAGCAGCTTCGGCGGATCCACAGATACGCAGTATTTT.